Each of the 3 T cell receptor beta chains below was sequenced from the same sample in a study of blood T cell repertoires in COVID-19. Generated by immunoSEQ multiplex PCR, the TCRdb table keeps only in-frame clones and is missing some. The repertoire holds fewer than 300,000 clones, with roughly four fifths as singletons. Sequenced: peripheral blood. All receptors derive from a person aged 70 to 85 with COVID-19, enrolled during active disease.

The chain recombines TRBV18 with TRBJ1-1; TRBD1 matches at 9 bases. The ends lost 3 bases at V and 5 bases at J; junction bases unmatched: 1. The germline CDR1 and CDR2 sequences are KGHSH and LQKENI. The CDR3 is made up of 13 amino acids. CDR3: CASSPDRGTEAFF. DNA of the CDR3: TGTGCCAGCTCACCTGACAGGGGGACTGAAGCTTTCTTT.

Comments on this clone: One junction end does not reproduce the germline sequence, and a read error may be involved. The genes are TRBV6-5 and TRBJ1-6, with TRBD1 identical over 7 bases. The CDR3 loop spans 13 amino acids. The germline CDR1 and CDR2 sequences are MNHEY and SVGAGI. The DNA of the CDR3 is TGCCCGGAGGGGACAGCGAATAATTCACCCCTCCACTTT. Encoded protein: CPEGTANNSPLHF.

The chain carries TRBV21-1 and TRBJ2-3; TRBD2, the D gene given by the table, was not confirmed from the DNA. TRBV21-1 is a recognized pseudogene. The CDR3 is made up of 15 amino acids. CDR3 nucleotides: TGTGCCAGCGGCGGACTAGCGGGGGTTGGAGATACGCAGTATTTT. Translating gives CASGGLAGVGDTQYF.